This T cell receptor beta chain was sequenced during a study of cytomegalovirus exposure and HLA in healthy donors. Concerning this clone itself: An end of the junction does not agree with germline; a read error may underlie this.

The CDR3 loop spans 14 amino acids. Germline V gene lookup returns CDR1 SEHNR and CDR2 FQNEAQ (reference sequence). It was with 60 Vbeta and 13 Jbeta primers that the PCR ran. The table came from immunoSEQ multiplex PCR; TCRdb's copy has only in-frame clones and leaves some out. Here the sample spans about 93,000 clones, 70% to 80% being singletons. The source material was PBMCs. The origin of this receptor is a man aged 25 to 40 in good health and CMV-seronegative. The chain is built from TRBV7-9 and TRBJ1-1; D may be TRBD1 (6 bases). CDR3 nucleotide sequence: TGTGCCGGCAGCTTAGAAGGGGGGAACACTGAAGCTTTCTTT. It is translated as CAGSLEGGNTEAFF.